Listed below are T cell receptor beta chains from one sample, sequenced in a study of post-analysis software for immune sequencing data. Using its own MiXCR run on the PCR reads, TCRdb lists one record per CDR3 protein. The profile covers about 400,000 distinct CDR3 sequences, with around 37% appearing a single time and around 15% taken by the ten largest. The source material was blood. The receptors shown here come from a girl aged 5-17 years with multiple sclerosis. Each CDR3 is given with its conserved first and last residue. The D gene is left open where the match is weak. Part of the rows lack a size; the others show once, few, many or a class for expanded clones.

.	TRBV4-3	TRBJ2-3	.	CASSQDHGRGVADTQYF	TGCGCCAGCAGCCAAGATCATGGCAGGGGGGTCGCAGATACGCAGTATTTT
.	TRBV6-2/TRBV6-3	TRBJ2-7	TRBD2	CASNRGGSYEQYF	TGTGCCAGCAATCGGGGGGGATCCTACGAGCAGTACTTC
many	TRBV5-1	TRBJ2-1	TRBD2	CASSSVRAGGEQFF	TGCGCCAGCAGCTCGGTCAGGGCGGGGGGAGAGCAGTTCTTC
.	TRBV15	TRBJ2-1	TRBD1	CATSERTGSEQFF	TGTGCCACCAGCGAAAGGACAGGGAGTGAGCAGTTCTTC
.	TRBV3-1	TRBJ1-5	.	CASSQESLMGSNQPQHF	TGTGCCAGCAGCCAAGAGAGCCTAATGGGAAGCAATCAGCCCCAGCATTTT
.	TRBV7-9	TRBJ2-7	TRBD1	CASSYTWDATGVSYEQYF	TGTGCCAGCAGCTATACCTGGGACGCGACAGGGGTCTCCTACGAGCAGTACTTC
.	TRBV4-3	TRBJ2-7	TRBD2	CASSSTSGGSHEQYF	TGCGCCAGCAGCTCGACTAGCGGGGGGTCCCACGAGCAGTACTTC
few	TRBV4-2	TRBJ1-1	.	CASSQDNRGGTEAFF	TGTGCCAGCAGCCAAGATAATCGGGGGGGCACTGAAGCTTTCTTT
.	TRBV12-3/TRBV12-4	TRBJ2-3	TRBD2	CASSLGLAGVSRTDTQYF	TGTGCCAGCAGTTTAGGACTAGCGGGGGTTTCCCGCACAGATACGCAGTATTTT
once	TRBV6-1	TRBJ2-7	.	CASSRRGWGEIGDGSYEQYF	TGTGCCAGCAGCCGGAGGGGGTGGGGCGAGATTGGAGACGGCTCCTACGAGCAGTACTTC
.	TRBV12-3/TRBV12-4	TRBJ1-2	TRBD1	CASRQGGGDNYGYTF	TGTGCCAGCAGACAGGGGGGGGGAGATAACTATGGCTACACCTTC
.	TRBV7-2	TRBJ2-3	.	CASSFGGARDTQYF	TGTGCCAGCAGCTTTGGGGGAGCAAGAGATACGCAGTATTTT
.	TRBV7-9	TRBJ2-6	.	CASSNPLRTSGADVLTF	TGTGCCAGCAGCAACCCACTCAGGACCTCTGGGGCCGACGTCCTGACTTTC
.	TRBV27	TRBJ2-1	.	CASRKDGDNEQFF	TGTGCCAGCAGAAAGGACGGTGACAATGAGCAGTTCTTC
.	TRBV4-3	TRBJ2-7	.	CASSQDCFFQGTYSYNEQYF	TGCGCCAGCAGCCAAGATTGTTTTTTCCAGGGCACCTACTCCTACAATGAGCAGTACTTC
few	TRBV28	TRBJ2-7	.	CASSPGDTYEQYF	TGTGCCAGCAGTCCCGGGGATACCTACGAGCAGTACTTC
.	TRBV9	TRBJ1-1	TRBD1	CASSGTDRGTEAFF	TGTGCCAGCAGCGGAACCGACAGGGGCACTGAAGCTTTCTTT
few	TRBV25-1	TRBJ1-5	.	CASSASPGSNQPQHF	TGTGCCAGCAGTGCCTCTCCTGGGAGCAATCAGCCCCAGCATTTT
few	TRBV20-1	TRBJ1-2	.	CSARDRVSGYTF	TGCAGTGCTAGAGACAGGGTATCTGGCTACACCTTC
.	TRBV7-9	TRBJ2-1	TRBD2	CASSLVALLAGGLNEQFF	TGTGCCAGCAGCTTAGTGGCCCTACTAGCGGGGGGACTCAATGAGCAGTTCTTC
few	TRBV10-3	TRBJ1-4	.	CATAQGTNEKLFF	TGTGCCACTGCTCAGGGGACTAATGAAAAACTGTTTTTT
.	TRBV4-1	TRBJ2-2	TRBD1	CASSVGRPGGSKSTGELFF	TGCGCCAGCAGCGTAGGCCGCCCAGGGGGCAGTAAAAGCACCGGGGAGCTGTTTTTT
.	TRBV7-9	TRBJ1-6	.	CVSSLGVGSDSPLHF	TGTGTCAGCAGCTTAGGGGTGGGGAGTGATTCACCCCTCCACTTT
.	TRBV25-1	TRBJ1-1	.	CASSDSMGIGTEAFF	TGTGCCAGCAGTGATAGCATGGGGATCGGCACTGAAGCTTTCTTT
.	TRBV18	TRBJ2-7	.	CASSEPVDITYEQYF	TGTGCCAGCTCAGAACCGGTCGATATTACCTACGAGCAGTACTTC
.	TRBV7-9	TRBJ2-1	TRBD2	CASSSGLAGVEQFF	TGTGCCAGCAGCTCCGGACTAGCGGGGGTTGAGCAGTTCTTC
few	TRBV11-2	TRBJ2-7	.	CASSLEAASQFYEQYF	TGTGCCAGCAGCTTAGAAGCGGCTAGCCAATTCTACGAGCAGTACTTC
.	TRBV18	TRBJ2-3	.	CASSPLNRLSTDTQYF	TGTGCCAGCTCACCCCTTAACCGCCTAAGCACAGATACGCAGTATTTT
.	TRBV4-1	TRBJ2-1	.	CASSPRNRPGSYNEQFF	TGCGCCAGCAGTCCCCGTAACCGGCCGGGCTCCTACAATGAGCAGTTCTTC
.	TRBV24-1	TRBJ2-2	.	CATSDWTGRAGELFF	TGTGCCACCAGTGACTGGACAGGGAGGGCCGGGGAGCTGTTTTTT
.	TRBV3-1	TRBJ2-7	.	CASSQTTSIEQYF	TGTGCCAGCAGCCAAACGACCTCCATCGAGCAGTACTTC
.	TRBV12-3/TRBV12-4	TRBJ2-7	.	CASSPPQGGGGEQYF	TGTGCCAGCAGTCCTCCTCAGGGGGGGGGCGGCGAGCAGTACTTC
many	TRBV10-3	TRBJ2-4	TRBD1	CAVNRGQGDIQYF	TGTGCCGTCAACAGGGGACAGGGGGACATTCAGTACTTC
.	TRBV7-9	TRBJ1-1	.	CASSLVHENTEAFF	TGTGCCAGCAGCTTAGTACATGAGAACACTGAAGCTTTCTTT
.	TRBV10-3	TRBJ2-1	TRBD2	CAISAYGTSGGASLVSEQFF	TGTGCCATCAGTGCCTATGGGACTAGCGGGGGGGCCTCGTTAGTCAGTGAGCAGTTCTTC
.	TRBV10-3	TRBJ1-5	.	CAINPQHSNQPQHF	TGTGCCATCAATCCTCAACATAGCAATCAGCCCCAGCATTTT
.	TRBV6-1	TRBJ2-4	TRBD2	CASRLAGVAKNIQYF	TGTGCCAGCAGGCTAGCGGGCGTAGCCAAAAACATTCAGTACTTC
.	TRBV7-9	TRBJ2-3	.	CASSTPLDTQYF	TGTGCCAGCAGCACCCCCCTAGATACGCAGTATTTT